In this sample, the clone carrying this TCR beta chain turned up once. The source of the sample is a study of blood T cell repertoires in COVID-19. Some clones are missing from TCRdb's copy, which holds only in-frame ones; the method was immunoSEQ multiplex PCR. The sample holds about 48,000 clones; approximately 80% are singletons and the top ten take 20%. The ends lost 4 bases at V and 4 bases at J; junction bases unmatched: 0. Germline CDR1 and CDR2: WSHSY and SAAADI. CDR3 length: 13 amino acids. Sequenced material: peripheral blood. This chain links TRBV10-2 with TRBJ1-4, with TRBD1 matching over 7 bases. The receptor's source is a human donor with active or convalescent COVID-19. The donor label of this sample is uncertain. The DNA for the CDR3 is TGCGCCAGCAGTGGGGACAGTAATGAAAAACTGTTTTTT. As protein: CASSGDSNEKLFF.